The 4 T cell receptor beta chains given below trace back to one sample, sequenced in a study of neurological immune-mediated disorders. TCRdb itself ran the 5' RACE reads through MiXCR, one entry per CDR3 protein. This sample has about 74,000 distinct CDR3 sequences; roughly 5.5% occur once, and the top ten carry approximately 7%. Sequencing was carried out using PBMCs. The origin of the receptors is a man between 18 and 35 years old with multiple sclerosis.

This clonotype was detected ten times or more. The chain links TRBV20-1 to TRBJ2-7, with D perhaps matching TRBD1 (5 bases). Germline-derived CDR1 and CDR2 are DFQATT and SNEGSKA (reference sequence). This CDR3 comprises 13 residues. V lost 3 bases and J lost 5, with 14 bases in between. The CDR3 sequence is CSASREITHEQYF. As DNA, the CDR3 is TGCAGTGCTAGCAGGGAAATTACCCACGAGCAGTACTTC.

The sample holds many counts of this clonotype. The chain uses TRBV24-1 and TRBJ2-2; 7 bases are shared with TRBD1. The germline V gene has CDR1 KGHDR and CDR2 SFDVKD. Trimming at V came to 9 bases and at J to 0 bases, leaving 6 bases not matched to a gene. This CDR3 contains 15 residues. The CDR3 nucleotides read TGTGCCACCCAGAGGGACAGAGCGAACACCGGGGAGCTGTTTTTT. Its translation is CATQRDRANTGELFF.

This clonotype has at least ten counts. This chain connects TRBV12-3 or TRBV12-4 to TRBJ2-7; 7 positions match TRBD2. This CDR3 has 15 residues. J was trimmed by 2 bases and V by 5 bases; bases with no gene match: 9. CDR3 coding DNA: TGTGCCAGCAGTGCCGGGGCAGGGACTACCTACGAGCAGTACTTC. Amino acids: CASSAGAGTTYEQYF.

This clonotype has ten or more counts. Germline and junction disagree at one end, which may indicate a read error. V gene TRBV10-2 combines with J gene TRBJ1-5; D not resolved. The CDR3 is made up of 12 amino acids. The V gene's germline CDR1 is WSHSY and CDR2 SAAADI. This chain's CDR3 is CASSVRDQPQNF. CDR3 nucleotides: TGCGCCAGCAGCGTAAGGGATCAGCCCCAGAATTTT.